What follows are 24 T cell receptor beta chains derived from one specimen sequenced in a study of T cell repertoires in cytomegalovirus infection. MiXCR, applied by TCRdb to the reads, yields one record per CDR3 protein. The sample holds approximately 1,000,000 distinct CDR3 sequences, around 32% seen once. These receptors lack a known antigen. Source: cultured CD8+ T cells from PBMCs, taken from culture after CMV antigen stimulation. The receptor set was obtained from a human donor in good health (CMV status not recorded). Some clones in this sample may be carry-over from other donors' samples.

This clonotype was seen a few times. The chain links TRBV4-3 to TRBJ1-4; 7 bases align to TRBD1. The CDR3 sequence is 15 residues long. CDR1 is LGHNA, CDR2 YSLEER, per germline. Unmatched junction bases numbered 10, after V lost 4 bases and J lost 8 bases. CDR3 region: CASSPTGERVEKLFF. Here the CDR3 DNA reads TGCGCCAGCAGCCCTACAGGGGAACGGGTGGAAAAACTGTTTTTT.

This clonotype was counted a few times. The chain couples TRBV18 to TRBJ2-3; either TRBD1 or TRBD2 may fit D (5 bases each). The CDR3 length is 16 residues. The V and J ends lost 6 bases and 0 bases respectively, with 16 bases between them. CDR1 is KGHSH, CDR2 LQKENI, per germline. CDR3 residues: CASSLRDGPSTDTQYF. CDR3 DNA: TGTGCCAGCTCCCTCAGGGACGGTCCTAGCACAGATACGCAGTATTTT.

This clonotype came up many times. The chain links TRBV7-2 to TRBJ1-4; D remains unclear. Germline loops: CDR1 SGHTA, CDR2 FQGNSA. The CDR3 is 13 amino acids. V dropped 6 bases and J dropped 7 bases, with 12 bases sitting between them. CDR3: CASSPPGREKLFF. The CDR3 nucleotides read TGTGCCAGCAGTCCCCCGGGCCGTGAAAAACTGTTTTTT.

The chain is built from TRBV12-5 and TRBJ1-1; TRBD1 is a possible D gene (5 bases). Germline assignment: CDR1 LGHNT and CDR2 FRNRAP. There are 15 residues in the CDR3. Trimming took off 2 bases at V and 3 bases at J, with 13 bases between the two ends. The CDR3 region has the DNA TGTGCTAGTGGTTTGTATGTAAGGGACGACACTGAAGCTTTCTTT. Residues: CASGLYVRDDTEAFF. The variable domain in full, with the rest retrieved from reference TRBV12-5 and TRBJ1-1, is DARVTQTPRHKVTEMGQEVTMRCQPILGHNTVFWYRQTMMQGLELLAYFRNRAPLDDSGMPKDRFSAEMPDATLATLKIQPSEPRDSAVYFCASGLYVRDDTEAFFGQGTRLTVV.

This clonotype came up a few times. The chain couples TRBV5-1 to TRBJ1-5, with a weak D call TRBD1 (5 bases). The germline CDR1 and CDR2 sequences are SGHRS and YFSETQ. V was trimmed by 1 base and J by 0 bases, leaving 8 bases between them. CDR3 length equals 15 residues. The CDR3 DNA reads TGCGCCAGCAGCTTGACCGGACATAGCAATCAGCCCCAGCATTTT. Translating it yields CASSLTGHSNQPQHF.

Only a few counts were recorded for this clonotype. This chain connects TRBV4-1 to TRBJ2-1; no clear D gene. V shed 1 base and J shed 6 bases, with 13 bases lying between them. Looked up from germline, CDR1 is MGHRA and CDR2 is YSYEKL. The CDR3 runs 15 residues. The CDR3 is CASSQGPHPVNEQFF. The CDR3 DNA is TGCGCCAGCAGCCAAGGGCCGCATCCTGTCAATGAGCAGTTCTTC.

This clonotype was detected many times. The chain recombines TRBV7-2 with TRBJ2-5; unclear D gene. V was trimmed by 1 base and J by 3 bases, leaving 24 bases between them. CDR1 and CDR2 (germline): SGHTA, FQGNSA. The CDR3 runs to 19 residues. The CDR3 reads CASSLGYGRFSDLKETQYF. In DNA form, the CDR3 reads TGTGCCAGCAGCTTAGGATACGGCCGGTTCAGCGATCTAAAAGAGACCCAGTACTTC.

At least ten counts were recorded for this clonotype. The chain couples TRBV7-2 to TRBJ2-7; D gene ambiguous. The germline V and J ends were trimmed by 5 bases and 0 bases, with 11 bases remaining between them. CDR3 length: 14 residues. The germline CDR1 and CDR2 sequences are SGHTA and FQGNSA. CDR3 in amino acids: CASSLFNYSYEQYV. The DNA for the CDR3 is TGTGCCAGCAGCCTATTCAACTACTCCTACGAGCAGTACGTC.

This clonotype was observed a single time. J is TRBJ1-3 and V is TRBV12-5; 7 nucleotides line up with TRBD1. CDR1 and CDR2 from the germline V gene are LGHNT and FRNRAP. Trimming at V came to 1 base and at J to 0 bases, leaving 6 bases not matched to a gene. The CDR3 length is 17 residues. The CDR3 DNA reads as TGTGCTAGTGGTTTGGAGACAGGGCTTCACTCTGGAAACACCATATATTTT. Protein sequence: CASGLETGLHSGNTIYF.

The CDR3 loop reads CASSDDRSRYNSPLHF. CDR3 nucleotide sequence: TGTGCCAGCAGCGACGACAGGAGCCGTTATAATTCACCCCTCCACTTT. V gene TRBV14 combines with J gene TRBJ1-6, with a weak D call TRBD1 (6 bases). CDR3 length: 16 residues. Deletions cut 5 bases from V and 4 bases from J, with 15 bases between. Germline V lookup: CDR1 SGHDN, CDR2 FVKESK.

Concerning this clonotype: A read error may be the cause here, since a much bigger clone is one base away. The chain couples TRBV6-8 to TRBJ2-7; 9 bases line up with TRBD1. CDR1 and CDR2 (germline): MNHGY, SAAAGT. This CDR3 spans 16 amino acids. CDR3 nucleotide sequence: TGTGTCAGCAGTTACCGGACAGGGGAGCGATACTACGAGCAGTACTTC. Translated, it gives CVSSYRTGERYYEQYF.

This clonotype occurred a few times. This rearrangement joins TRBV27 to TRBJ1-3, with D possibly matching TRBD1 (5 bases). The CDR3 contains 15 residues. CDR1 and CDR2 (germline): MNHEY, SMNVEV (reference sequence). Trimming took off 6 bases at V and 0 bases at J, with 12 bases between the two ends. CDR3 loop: CASRDQGSSGNTIYF. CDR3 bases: TGTGCCAGCAGGGACCAGGGAAGCTCTGGAAACACCATATATTTT.

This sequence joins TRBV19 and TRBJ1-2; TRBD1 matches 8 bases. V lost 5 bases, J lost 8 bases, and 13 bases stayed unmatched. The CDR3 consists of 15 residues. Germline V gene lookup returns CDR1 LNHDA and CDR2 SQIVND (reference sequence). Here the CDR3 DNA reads TGTGCCAGTAGTCTTACGGGGGACAGGCTGAGAGGCTACACCTTC. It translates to CASSLTGDRLRGYTF.

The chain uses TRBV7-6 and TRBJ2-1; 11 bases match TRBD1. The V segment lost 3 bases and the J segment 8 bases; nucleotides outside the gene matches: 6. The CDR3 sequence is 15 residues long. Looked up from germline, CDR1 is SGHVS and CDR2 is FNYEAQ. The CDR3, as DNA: TGTGCCAGCAGCTTTATAGGACAGGGGGCCGATGAGCAGTTCTTC. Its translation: CASSFIGQGADEQFF.

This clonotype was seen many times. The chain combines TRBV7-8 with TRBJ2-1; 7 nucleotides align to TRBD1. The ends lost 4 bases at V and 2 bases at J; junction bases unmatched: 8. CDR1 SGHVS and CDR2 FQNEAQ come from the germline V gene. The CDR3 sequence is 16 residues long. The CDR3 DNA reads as TGTGCCAGCAGCTCATATGAGGGGGCCGCCTACAATGAGCAGTTCTTC. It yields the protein CASSSYEGAAYNEQFF.

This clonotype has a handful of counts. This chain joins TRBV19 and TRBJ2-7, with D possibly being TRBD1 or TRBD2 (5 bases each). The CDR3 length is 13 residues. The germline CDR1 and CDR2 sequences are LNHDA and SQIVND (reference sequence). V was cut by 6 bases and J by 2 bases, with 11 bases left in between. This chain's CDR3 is CASSAGTTYEQYF. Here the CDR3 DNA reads TGTGCCAGTAGCGCCGGGACGACCTACGAGCAGTACTTC.

Here the CDR3 reads CASSEDHHIYIADTQYF. The DNA for the CDR3 is TGTGCCAGCAGCGAGGACCACCACATTTATATCGCAGATACGCAGTATTTT. The chain recombines TRBV7-9 with TRBJ2-3; no reliable D call. V was trimmed by 5 bases and J by 4 bases, leaving 22 bases between them. This CDR3 is 17 amino acids long. Germline CDR1 reads SEHNR; CDR2 reads FQNEAQ (reference sequence).

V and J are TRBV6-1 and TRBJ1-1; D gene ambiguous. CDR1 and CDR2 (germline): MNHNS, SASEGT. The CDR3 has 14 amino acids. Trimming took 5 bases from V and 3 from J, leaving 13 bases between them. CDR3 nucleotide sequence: TGTGCCAGCAGTTATTCCGCTTGGGACACTGAAGCTTTCTTT. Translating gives CASSYSAWDTEAFF.

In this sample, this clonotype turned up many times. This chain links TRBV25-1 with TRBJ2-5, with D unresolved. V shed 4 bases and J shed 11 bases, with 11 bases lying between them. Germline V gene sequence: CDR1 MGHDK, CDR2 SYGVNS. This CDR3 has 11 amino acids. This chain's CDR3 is CASSAGPFQYF. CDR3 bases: TGTGCCAGCAGTGCCGGTCCATTTCAGTACTTC. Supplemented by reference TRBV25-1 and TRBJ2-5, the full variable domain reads EADIYQTPRYLVIGTGKKITLECSQTMGHDKMYWYQQDPGMELHLIHYSYGVNSTEKGDLSSESTVSRIRTEHFPLTLESARPSHTSQYLCASSAGPFQYFGPGTRLLVL.

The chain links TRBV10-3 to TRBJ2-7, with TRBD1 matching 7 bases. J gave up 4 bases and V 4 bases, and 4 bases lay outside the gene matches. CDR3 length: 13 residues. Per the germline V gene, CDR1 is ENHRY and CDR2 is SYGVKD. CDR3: CAISASGGYEQYV. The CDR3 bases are TGTGCCATCAGTGCGTCAGGGGGTTACGAGCAGTACGTC.

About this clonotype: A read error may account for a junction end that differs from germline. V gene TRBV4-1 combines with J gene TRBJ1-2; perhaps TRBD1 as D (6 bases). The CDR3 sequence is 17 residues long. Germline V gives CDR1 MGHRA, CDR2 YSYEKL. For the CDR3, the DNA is TGTGCCAGCAGCCAAGGAGATGTTGTGACAGGCGACTATGGCTACACCTTC. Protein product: CASSQGDVVTGDYGYTF.

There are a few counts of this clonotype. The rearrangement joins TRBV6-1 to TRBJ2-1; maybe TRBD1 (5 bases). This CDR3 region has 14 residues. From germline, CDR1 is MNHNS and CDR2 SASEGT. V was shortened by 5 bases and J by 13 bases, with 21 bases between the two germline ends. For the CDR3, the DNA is TGTGCCAGCAGTTATGGGGCAGCGCTGTCCCCTCAGTTCTTC. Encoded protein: CASSYGAALSPQFF.

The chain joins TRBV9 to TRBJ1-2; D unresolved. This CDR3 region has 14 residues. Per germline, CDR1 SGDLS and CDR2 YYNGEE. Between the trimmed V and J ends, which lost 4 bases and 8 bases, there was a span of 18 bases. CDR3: CASSPSGSQGGYTF. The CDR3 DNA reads TGTGCCAGCAGCCCCTCCGGCAGCCAAGGAGGCTACACCTTC.

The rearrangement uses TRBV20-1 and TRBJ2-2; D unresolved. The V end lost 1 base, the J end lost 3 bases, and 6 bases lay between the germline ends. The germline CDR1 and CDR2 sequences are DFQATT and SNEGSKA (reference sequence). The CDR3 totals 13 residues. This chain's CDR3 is CSARGQYTGELFF. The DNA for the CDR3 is TGCAGTGCTAGAGGGCAGTACACCGGGGAGCTGTTTTTT.